These T cell receptor beta chains were read from a single sample in a study. TCRdb redid the calling of the RT-PCR reads with MiXCR, one entry per CDR3 protein. The sample has about 700,000 distinct CDR3 sequences, 12% to 15% seen once. What was sequenced was memory CD4+ T cells from blood. Receptors originate from a female donor in good health, serving as a healthy control. CDR3s leave out the opening cysteine and the closing phenylalanine or tryptophan.

J gene,V gene,CDR3 protein
TRBJ1-1,TRBV6-2/TRBV6-3,ASSSRHTEAF
TRBJ1-1,TRBV7-2,ASSPGPGWTEAF
TRBJ2-1,TRBV10-3,ASRDSNEQF
TRBJ2-3,TRBV2,ASSESLAGGPFLTDTQY
TRBJ1-2,TRBV4-1,ASSQDTSGIGYT
TRBJ1-6,TRBV28,ASTTAGVDSPLH
TRBJ2-1,TRBV29-1,SVEGREEYNEQF
TRBJ2-5,TRBV18,ASSKAAQETQY
TRBJ2-7,TRBV16,ASSQSSGGGYNEQY
TRBJ2-3,TRBV11-3,ASSLGGGRTNTQY
TRBJ1-1,TRBV5-1,ASSGDRGIFNTEAF
TRBJ1-2,TRBV28,ASSLGGWGRDYGYT
TRBJ2-7,TRBV5-6,ASSLVGGPGYEQY
TRBJ1-2,TRBV5-5,ASSLQGDLGYGYT
TRBJ1-2,TRBV5-5,ASSLVGAGGYT
TRBJ1-3,TRBV12-3/TRBV12-4,ASSLKGFSSGNTIY
TRBJ2-6,TRBV4-2,ASSQDLLIGGKSSGANVLT
TRBJ2-3,TRBV27,ASSLSDPSTDTQY
TRBJ1-2,TRBV12-3/TRBV12-4,ASSLAQGRMGYT
TRBJ2-5,TRBV7-2,ASSLGGTGAVQETQY
TRBJ1-1,TRBV6-2/TRBV6-3,ASSEPSPGGTEAF
TRBJ1-1,TRBV25-1,ASSELDIDTEAF
TRBJ1-1,TRBV5-1,ASSVFWNTEAF
TRBJ2-4,TRBV7-2,ASSDGSANIQY
TRBJ2-2,TRBV10-3,AARGGEANTGELF
TRBJ2-5,TRBV9,ASSQGTGVPETQY
TRBJ2-1,TRBV7-6,ASSLAQGGEGYNEQF
TRBJ2-2,TRBV5-1,ASSWVSGELF
TRBJ1-2,TRBV15,ATRPPGQAGLNYGYT
TRBJ2-3,TRBV18,ASAPGLADTQY
TRBJ2-7,TRBV5-1,ASSPGQMPTYEQY
TRBJ2-5,TRBV10-3,AISGALGQGVLGETQY
TRBJ2-3,TRBV15,ATSREGGLNPQDTQY
TRBJ2-5,TRBV9,ASSRSGTSGPETQY
TRBJ2-7,TRBV7-2,ASSVGHLSYEQY
TRBJ1-6,TRBV18,ASSRGTDSPLH
TRBJ1-5,TRBV3-1,ASSPRQGLEPQH
TRBJ2-5,TRBV29-1,SAGTSKTQY
TRBJ1-1,TRBV28,ASLGSYTEAF
TRBJ1-5,TRBV12-3/TRBV12-4,ASNGDNQPQH
TRBJ2-5,TRBV7-8,ASSLQPGQGKETQY
TRBJ2-7,TRBV6-5,ASSRPRRGQGSSYEQY
TRBJ2-1,TRBV24-1,ATEPPQIGTGKF